This T cell receptor beta chain came from a study of molecular identifiers for immune sequencing clone quantification. Listed TCR primers and previously described methods were used for bulk TCR libraries. One entry per CDR3 protein results from TCRdb running MiXCR on the PCR reads. The table lists hundreds of thousands of distinct CDR3 sequences, 20% of them singletons. Findings of the study overall: The share of molecules held by clones above 20 RNA copies was over 99% in effector cells and under 1% in naive cells.

This clonotype was seen only a few times. Its antigen remains unidentified. The receptor was derived from a human donor in good health. Some libraries in this study had Jurkat cell RNA spiked in. Sequenced: naive CD8+ T cells from blood, with Jurkat cell RNA spiked in. As for subset: FACS-sorted CD8+CD4-CCR7+CD45RA+ naive T cells.

CDR3 nucleotides: TGTGCCAGCAGTTACCCAGGGACCACTGCCTACGAGCAGTACTTC. Amino acid sequence: CASSYPGTTAYEQYF. V and J are TRBV6-2 or TRBV6-3 and TRBJ2-7; perhaps D is TRBD1 or TRBD2 (5 bases each). CDR1 and CDR2 (germline): MNHEY, SVGEGT. The CDR3 contains 15 residues. The V gene lost 2 bases and the J gene lost 2 bases, with 13 bases spanning the gap.